Included here is one T cell receptor (beta chain) sequence, with context. No antigen is known for it. Assay: immunoSEQ multiplex PCR; the TCRdb copy retains only in-frame clones and omits some. The data show over 50,000 clones, with 81% seen just once and 20% to 30% held by the top ten. The sample comes from a study of T cell responses to AZD1222 COVID-19 vaccine. Overall study findings and caveats: Baseline serology detected seropositivity in only a handful of AZD1222 recipients. A reported finding is that nearly half of spike-specific TCRs target unmutated variant regions. The study found vaccine-associated CD4 TCRs spanning spike, dominant at 160-218 and 743-854.

The sequences come from peripheral blood, collected 28 days after the second AZD1222 dose. This TCR was recovered from an adult who received the AZD1222 COVID-19 vaccine.

The CDR3 nucleotides read TGTGCCAGTAGTACGAGGCCTCAGCAGCCCCAGCATTTT. Translating it yields CASSTRPQQPQHF. This rearrangement joins TRBV19 to TRBJ1-5, with no clear D. Germline CDR1 LNHDA, CDR2 SQIVND (reference sequence). The CDR3 spans 13 residues. V shed 4 bases and J shed 7 bases, with 11 bases lying between them.